What follows are 8 T cell receptor beta chains derived from one specimen sequenced in a study of identical twins. In TCRdb, the 5' RACE reads were re-called with MiXCR into one record per CDR3 protein. The data contain around 1.7 million distinct CDR3 sequences, under 35% of them singletons. Input material: cord blood. Receptor source: a newborn girl in good health.

This clonotype showed up just a few times. This rearrangement joins TRBV5-1 to TRBJ1-1; 8 nucleotides agree with TRBD1. The trim removed 5 bases at V and 4 bases at J, leaving 7 bases unmatched. CDR1 and CDR2 (germline): SGHRS, YFSETQ. The CDR3 spans 14 residues. This chain's CDR3 is CASRGQGRPTEAFF. DNA of the CDR3: TGCGCCAGCAGAGGACAGGGTCGTCCCACTGAAGCTTTCTTT.

The V call is TRBV25-1, the J call TRBJ1-1; no clear D gene. V dropped 6 bases and J dropped 4 bases, with 6 bases sitting between them. Germline loops: CDR1 MGHDK, CDR2 SYGVNS. The CDR3 has 11 amino acids. The CDR3 DNA reads as TGTGCCAGCAGGGTATCCACTGAAGCTTTCTTT. It yields the protein CASRVSTEAFF.

This clonotype was counted ten times or more. The chain carries TRBV12-3 or TRBV12-4 and TRBJ2-5; 8 bases align to TRBD1. The CDR3 spans 13 residues. V was clipped by 6 bases and J by 2 bases; unmatched bases: 2. Here the CDR3 DNA reads TGTGCCAGCAGGTACAGGGGGCAAGAGACCCAGTACTTC. Translated: CASRYRGQETQYF.

This clonotype has more than one count but fewer than ten. DNA of the CDR3: TGTGCCAGCAGTCCGACAGGGTGGTATCAGCCCCAGCATTTT. It encodes CASSPTGWYQPQHF. The chain employs TRBV27 and TRBJ1-5, with TRBD1 identical over 7 bases. This CDR3 spans 14 amino acids. The germline gives CDR1 MNHEY, CDR2 SMNVEV (reference sequence). Germline trimming cut 5 bases from V and 5 bases from J; bases unmatched to any gene: 6.

This clonotype was seen many times. This chain joins TRBV13 and TRBJ2-7, with a tentative D call TRBD2 (5 bases). This CDR3 is 15 amino acids long. Germline-derived CDR1 and CDR2 are PRHDT and FYEKMQ (reference sequence). With 1 base removed from V and 0 bases from J, the gap between germline ends came to 10 bases. The CDR3 coding sequence is TGTGCCAGCAGCTTAGATCCGGGGATCTCCTACGAGCAGTACTTC. This gives the protein CASSLDPGISYEQYF. The full variable domain, with the rest looked up from reference TRBV13 and TRBJ2-7, is AAGVIQSPRHLIKEKRETATLKCYPIPRHDTVYWYQQGPGQDPQFLISFYEKMQSDKGSIPDRFSAQQFSDYHSELNMSSLELGDSALYFCASSLDPGISYEQYFGPGTRLTVT.

The sample holds many counts of this clonotype. The chain recombines TRBV11-2 with TRBJ2-3; D not certain. CDR1 and CDR2 from the germline V gene are SGHAT and FQNNGV. Trimming removed 5 bases from V and 2 bases from J, with 17 bases in between. The CDR3 covers 16 residues. The CDR3 region is CASSHLRTLLTDTQYF. The CDR3 DNA is TGTGCCAGCAGCCACCTTCGGACGCTTCTCACAGATACGCAGTATTTT.

This clonotype has just a few counts. The chain is built from TRBV6-1 and TRBJ1-5, with D unclear. The germline V gene encodes CDR1 MNHNS and CDR2 SASEGT. The CDR3 is 15 amino acids. With 2 bases removed from V and 0 bases from J, the gap between germline ends came to 8 bases. Here the CDR3 reads CASSEWAVSNQPQHF. In DNA form, the CDR3 reads TGTGCCAGCAGTGAATGGGCAGTTAGCAATCAGCCCCAGCATTTT.

This clonotype was seen a few times. The chain is built from TRBV20-1 and TRBJ2-7; 11 nucleotides align to TRBD1. Germline CDR1 reads DFQATT; CDR2 reads SNEGSKA (reference sequence). The CDR3 is 13 amino acids. J gave up 3 bases and V 6 bases, and 4 bases lay outside the gene matches. In DNA, the CDR3 is TGCAGTGCCCCCGGGACAGGGGGCTACGAGCAGTACTTC. Residues: CSAPGTGGYEQYF.